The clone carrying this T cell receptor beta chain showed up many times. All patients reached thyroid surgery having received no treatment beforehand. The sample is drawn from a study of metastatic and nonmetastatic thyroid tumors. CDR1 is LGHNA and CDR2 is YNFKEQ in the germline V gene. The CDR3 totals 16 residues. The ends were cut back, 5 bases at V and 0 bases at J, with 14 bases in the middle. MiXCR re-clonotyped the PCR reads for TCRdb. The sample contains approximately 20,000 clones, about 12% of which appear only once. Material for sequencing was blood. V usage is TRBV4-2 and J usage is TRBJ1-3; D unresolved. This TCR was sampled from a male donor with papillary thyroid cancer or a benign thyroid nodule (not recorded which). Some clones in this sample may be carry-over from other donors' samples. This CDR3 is CASSTSATFSGNTIYF. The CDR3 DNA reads TGTGCCAGCAGCACCTCAGCTACTTTCTCTGGAAACACCATATATTTT.